The 24 T cell receptor beta chains reported below all come from one sample, sequenced in a study of PD-1 blockade in classical Hodgkin lymphoma. Profiled with immunoSEQ multiplex PCR; TCRdb holds only in-frame clones, not every one. The table lists more than 10,000 clones, 70% to 90% of them singletons. This sample's time point: cycle 4 day 1 (C4D1), after less than 7 weeks of nivolumab. Every one of the patients relapsed after autologous stem cell transplantation (brentuximab vedotin exposure was variable). Thawed PBMCs underwent magnetic negative selection to obtain purified CD8+ T cells. This specimen consisted of CD8+ T cells from blood, obtained before the fourth cycle of nivolumab. The source is a human donor with classical Hodgkin lymphoma. The donor label of this sample is uncertain.

J is TRBJ2-5 and V is TRBV5-6, with D unresolved. Trimming took 0 bases from V and 7 from J, leaving 19 bases between them. Germline V gene lookup returns CDR1 SGHDT and CDR2 YYEEEE. This CDR3 is 16 amino acids long. This CDR3 reads CASSLAAKVNLGTQYF. CDR3 nucleotides: TGTGCCAGCAGCTTGGCGGCAAAGGTCAACCTAGGGACCCAGTACTTC.

The rearrangement joins TRBV4-3 to TRBJ1-2, with 8 bases that match TRBD1. The germline V gene encodes CDR1 LGHNA and CDR2 YSLEER. This CDR3 is 14 amino acids long. J lost 6 bases, V lost 0 bases, and 3 bases had no gene match. This CDR3 reads CASSQDPTGDGYTF. For the CDR3, the DNA is TGCGCCAGCAGCCAAGATCCGACAGGGGATGGCTACACCTTC.

The chain recombines TRBV7-9 with TRBJ2-1, with 7 bases fitting TRBD2. CDR3 length: 14 residues. In germline, CDR1 is SEHNR, CDR2 FQNEAQ (reference sequence). V lost 3 bases and J lost 6; bases outside the gene matches: 5. In nucleotides, the CDR3 is TGTGCCAGCAGCTTCGGGACTACGTTCAATGAGCAGTTCTTC. It yields the protein CASSFGTTFNEQFF.

V and J are TRBV30 and TRBJ1-2; possible D gene TRBD1, 5 bases. The CDR3 totals 15 residues. CDR1 and CDR2 from the germline V gene are GTSNPN and SVGIG (reference sequence). The ends were cut back, 3 bases at V and 4 bases at J, with 18 bases in the middle. CDR3 residues: CAWRVTGSFLYGYTF. The DNA of the CDR3 is TGTGCCTGGAGAGTAACAGGAAGTTTTCTCTATGGCTACACCTTC.

This chain uses TRBV5-5 with TRBJ2-7, with 10 bases that match TRBD2. In germline, CDR1 is SGHKS, CDR2 YYEKEE (reference sequence). The CDR3 is made up of 15 amino acids. After removal of 0 bases from V and 2 bases from J, the junction contained 2 bases not matched to a gene. The CDR3 coding sequence is TGTGCCAGCAGCTTGGGGACTAGCGGAGCCTACGAGCAGTACTTC. Protein sequence: CASSLGTSGAYEQYF.

The rearrangement uses TRBV5-1 and TRBJ2-2, with D tentatively TRBD1 (6 bases). This CDR3 region has 14 residues. Germline lookup yields CDR1 SGHRS and CDR2 YFSETQ. V was clipped by 3 bases and J by 5 bases, with 11 bases between them. CDR3 sequence (DNA): TGCGCCAGCAGCTCCGGACAGACGACCGGGGAGCTGTTTTTT. Amino acids: CASSSGQTTGELFF.

The chain carries TRBV7-9 and TRBJ2-5, with a possible D match to TRBD1 (5 bases). V gave up 7 bases and J gave up 5 bases, with 20 bases separating them. Germline assignment: CDR1 SEHNR and CDR2 FQNEAQ (reference sequence). The CDR3 contains 15 residues. CDR3 in DNA: TGTGCCAGCATGCACATACAGGAGAAACAGGAGACCCAGTACTTC. Protein sequence: CASMHIQEKQETQYF.

CDR3 protein: CSVGGQGYEQYF. The DNA for the CDR3 is TGCAGCGTGGGCGGACAGGGATACGAGCAGTACTTC. V gene TRBV29-1 combines with J gene TRBJ2-7, with 8 nucleotides matching TRBD1. J gave up 4 bases and V 6 bases, and 5 bases lay outside the gene matches. CDR1 is SQVTM and CDR2 is ANQGSEA in the germline V gene. CDR3 length: 12 residues.

The rearrangement uses TRBV7-9 and TRBJ1-1; 9 bases are shared with TRBD1. The CDR3 contains 15 residues. Germline-derived CDR1 and CDR2 are SEHNR and FQNEAQ (reference sequence). J gave up 1 base and V 5 bases, and 5 bases lay outside the gene matches. The CDR3 DNA reads TGTGCCAGCAGCCGAATACAGGGGGCGAACACTGAAGCTTTCTTT. Protein: CASSRIQGANTEAFF.

This chain uses TRBV7-6 with TRBJ2-1; D is possibly TRBD2 (5 bases). The CDR3 extends over 13 amino acids. The V end was cut by 3 bases, the J end by 6 bases, with 9 bases between. CDR1 is SGHVS and CDR2 is FNYEAQ in the germline V gene. This CDR3 reads CASSFSAANEQFF. The CDR3 region has the DNA TGTGCCAGCAGCTTTTCAGCGGCCAATGAGCAGTTCTTC.

This chain joins TRBV25-1 and TRBJ2-7; possible D gene TRBD2, 7 bases. The CDR3 is made up of 15 amino acids. Trimming pared 7 bases from V and 7 bases from J, leaving 23 bases between. In germline, CDR1 is MGHDK, CDR2 SYGVNS. The CDR3 loop is CASTLGGDPPREQYF. The CDR3, as DNA: TGTGCCAGCACTCTAGGGGGGGACCCCCCCAGGGAGCAGTACTTC.

J is TRBJ2-1 and V is TRBV12-5; 9 positions match TRBD2. This CDR3 is built from 15 residues. V was pared by 0 bases and J by 6 bases, with 3 bases of the junction left unmatched. CDR1 is LGHNT and CDR2 is FRNRAP in the germline V gene. This CDR3 is CASGLVLAGFNEQFF. CDR3 coding DNA: TGTGCTAGTGGTTTGGTACTAGCGGGTTTCAATGAGCAGTTCTTC. The whole variable domain, filled in from reference TRBV12-5 and TRBJ2-1, reads DARVTQTPRHKVTEMGQEVTMRCQPILGHNTVFWYRQTMMQGLELLAYFRNRAPLDDSGMPKDRFSAEMPDATLATLKIQPSEPRDSAVYFCASGLVLAGFNEQFFGPGTRLTVL.

The chain employs TRBV28 and TRBJ2-2; TRBD2 matches 8 bases. Germline V CDR1 and CDR2: MDHEN, SYDVKM. The CDR3 has 15 amino acids. J lost 3 bases, V lost 6 bases, and 6 bases had no gene match. The CDR3, as DNA: TGTGCCAGCAGACTACCGGGACTAGACACCGGGGAGCTGTTTTTT. Amino acid sequence: CASRLPGLDTGELFF.

By sample fraction, this clone is large. The gene calls are TRBV19 and TRBJ1-5; D uncertain. This CDR3 has 15 residues. Looked up from germline, CDR1 is LNHDA and CDR2 is SQIVND (reference sequence). Deletions cut 0 bases from V and 0 bases from J, with 6 bases between. The DNA for the CDR3 is TGTGCCAGTAGTATAGAAGACTATAGCAATCAGCCCCAGCATTTT. This gives the protein CASSIEDYSNQPQHF. The variable domain in full, completed from reference TRBV19 and TRBJ1-5, reads DGGITQSPKYLFRKEGQNVTLSCEQNLNHDAMYWYRQDPGQGLRLIYYSQIVNDFQKGDIAEGYSVSREKKESFPLTVTSAQKNPTAFYLCASSIEDYSNQPQHFGDGTRLSIL.

The genes are TRBV28 and TRBJ1-1; unclear D gene. Germline assignment: CDR1 MDHEN and CDR2 SYDVKM. V lost 5 bases and J lost 3, with 16 bases in between. This CDR3 has 15 amino acids. The CDR3 is CASSLTRGSDTEAFF. CDR3 DNA sequence: TGTGCCAGCAGTCTGACCCGGGGTTCCGACACTGAAGCTTTCTTT.

The chain links TRBV4-1 to TRBJ2-5; D unclear. V was clipped by 1 base and J by 2 bases, with 5 bases between them. The CDR3 has 13 residues. Germline values: CDR1 MGHRA, CDR2 YSYEKL. The CDR3 sequence: CASSQATQETQYF. The CDR3 bases are TGCGCCAGCAGCCAAGCAACTCAAGAGACCCAGTACTTC.

The table lists this clone with a count of one. This chain connects TRBV7-6 to TRBJ1-4, with no clear D. This CDR3 spans 14 amino acids. Germline V gives CDR1 SGHVS, CDR2 FNYEAQ. Trimming left V 1 base short and J 4 bases short, with 7 bases between. The CDR3: CASSLESDNEKLFF. The CDR3 nucleotides are TGTGCCAGCAGCTTAGAGTCGGATAATGAAAAACTGTTTTTT.

V gene TRBV2 combines with J gene TRBJ2-7; TRBD2 aligns across 7 bases. CDR3 length: 16 residues. Germline V gene lookup returns CDR1 SNHLY and CDR2 FYNNEI. The trim removed 0 bases at V and 2 bases at J, leaving 7 bases unmatched. CDR3 DNA sequence: TGTGCCAGCAGTGAAGCGCCTAGCGGATCCGCCTACGAGCAGTACTTC. Translation: CASSEAPSGSAYEQYF.

This chain uses TRBV27 with TRBJ1-1, with D possibly being TRBD1 (6 bases). Germline lookup yields CDR1 MNHEY and CDR2 SMNVEV (reference sequence). This CDR3 is 14 amino acids long. V shed 1 base and J shed 3 bases, with 9 bases lying between them. The DNA for the CDR3 is TGTGCCAGCAGTTTATGGCCAGGGGACACTGAAGCTTTCTTT. Translation gives CASSLWPGDTEAFF.

V usage is TRBV28 and J usage is TRBJ2-5; D is tentatively TRBD1 or TRBD2 (5 bases each). Germline V CDR1 and CDR2: MDHEN, SYDVKM. Trimming shortened V by 4 bases and J by 11 bases, and 17 bases separated the two germline ends. This CDR3 has 13 residues. In DNA, the CDR3 is TGTGCCAGCAGTTCAAGGGACGAACCAGAGCAGTACTTC. This translates into CASSSRDEPEQYF.

V and J are TRBV28 and TRBJ1-5, with 8 bases that match TRBD1. In germline, CDR1 is MDHEN, CDR2 SYDVKM. J gave up 7 bases and V 5 bases, and 4 bases lay outside the gene matches. There are 13 residues in the CDR3. The chain's CDR3 is CASSLGQGQPQHF. The CDR3 bases are TGTGCCAGCAGTCTCGGACAGGGCCAGCCCCAGCATTTT.

The chain couples TRBV7-2 to TRBJ2-7; TRBD1 matches 7 bases. The CDR3 runs to 15 residues. Germline CDR1 is SGHTA and CDR2 is FQGNSA. The ends lost 4 bases at V and 2 bases at J; junction bases unmatched: 8. The CDR3 bases are TGTGCCAGCAGCTCTTCTCCCGGGACAGCCTACGAGCAGTACTTC. Protein: CASSSSPGTAYEQYF.

This clone was found once. The chain joins TRBV30 to TRBJ1-5, with 9 bases fitting TRBD1. Germline CDR1 and CDR2: GTSNPN and SVGIG (reference sequence). Trimming took 3 bases from V and 4 from J; bases not matched to a gene: 4. The CDR3 sequence is 14 residues long. CDR3 loop: CAWSLGTGNQPQHF. The CDR3 DNA is TGTGCCTGGAGCTTAGGGACAGGGAATCAGCCCCAGCATTTT.

The V call is TRBV5-1, the J call TRBJ1-1; D is ambiguous. CDR1 and CDR2 (germline): SGHRS, YFSETQ. Trimming shortened V by 2 bases and J by 3 bases, and 8 bases separated the two germline ends. This CDR3 comprises 13 residues. The CDR3 loop is CASSFEGDTEAFF. The CDR3 DNA follows: TGCGCCAGCAGCTTTGAGGGAGACACTGAAGCTTTCTTT. The full variable domain, with the rest looked up from reference TRBV5-1 and TRBJ1-1, is KAGVTQTPRYLIKTRGQQVTLSCSPISGHRSVSWYQQTPGQGLQFLFEYFSETQRNKGNFPGRFSGRQFSNSRSEMNVSTLELGDSALYLCASSFEGDTEAFFGQGTRLTVV.